These 23 T cell receptor beta chains came from one sample sequenced in a study of post-analysis software for immune sequencing data. Points from the study as a whole: Patients had higher frequencies than controls of five or six TRBV segments, including TRBV5-6, TRBV5-1 and TRBV20-1.

Their recognized antigens are unknown. Unique molecular identifiers were present in the TCR beta cDNA libraries. TCRdb reanalysed the PCR reads using MiXCR and keeps one entry per CDR3 protein. In the table there are 600,000 to 700,000 distinct CDR3 sequences, around 64% of which are singletons. Sequencing was done on a sample of blood. These TCRs come from a girl under 10 years old with multiple sclerosis.

As concerns this clonotype: One end of the junction varies from germline; a read error may be responsible. This chain uses TRBV5-1 with TRBJ2-1; 10 bases are shared with TRBD2. Germline V gives CDR1 SGHRS, CDR2 YFSETQ. The CDR3 has 16 amino acids. CDR3 sequence reads: CASSLARLAGHNERFF. DNA of the CDR3: TGCGCCAGCAGCTTGGCCCGACTAGCGGGCCACAATGAGCGGTTCTTC.

The rearrangement links TRBV20-1 to TRBJ2-1; 8 positions match TRBD2. The CDR3 loop spans 15 amino acids. The V segment lost 0 bases and the J segment 12 bases; nucleotides outside the gene matches: 13. Germline V gives CDR1 DFQATT, CDR2 SNEGSKA (reference sequence). This CDR3 is CSARESGGLYMLQFF. In DNA form, the CDR3 reads TGCAGTGCTAGAGAGTCGGGGGGGCTATACATGCTGCAGTTCTTC.

J is TRBJ1-2 and V is TRBV10-3; 7 positions match TRBD1. This CDR3 spans 15 amino acids. V gave up 6 bases and J gave up 6 bases; unmatched junction bases: 13. Germline V gene lookup returns CDR1 ENHRY and CDR2 SYGVKD. The CDR3 region has the DNA TGTGCCATCAGGGAAGGGACCGGGACAGATCATGGCTACACCTTC. This translates into CAIREGTGTDHGYTF.

This sequence joins TRBV5-5 and TRBJ2-3; D remains unclear. Germline assignment: CDR1 SGHKS and CDR2 YYEKEE (reference sequence). This CDR3 spans 14 amino acids. V lost 4 bases and J lost 2, with 11 bases in between. This CDR3 reads CASSPVAFTDTQYF. Written as DNA, the CDR3 is TGTGCCAGCAGCCCTGTGGCTTTCACAGATACGCAGTATTTT.

CDR3 bases: TGCAGTGCTAGAGATCCAGAGGGACTAGCAGCGGAGACCCAGTACTTC. Translated: CSARDPEGLAAETQYF. The chain couples TRBV20-1 to TRBJ2-5; TRBD2 aligns across 9 bases. The CDR3 spans 16 residues. CDR1 DFQATT and CDR2 SNEGSKA come from the germline V gene (reference sequence). V dropped 0 bases and J dropped 5; count of bases not matched to a gene: 10.

V usage is TRBV7-3 and J usage is TRBJ2-1, with 8 nucleotides matching TRBD2. V was pared by 2 bases and J by 8 bases, with 5 bases of the junction left unmatched. This CDR3 comprises 14 residues. Germline lookup yields CDR1 SGHTA and CDR2 FQGTGA. CDR3 bases: TGTGCCAGCAGCTTACGGGGCGGGAGGTATGAGCAGTTCTTC. Translated, it gives CASSLRGGRYEQFF.

This sequence joins TRBV9 and TRBJ2-3; D may be TRBD1 (5 bases). CDR3 length: 15 residues. The germline gives CDR1 SGDLS, CDR2 YYNGEE. V was trimmed by 1 base and J by 4 bases, leaving 13 bases between them. The CDR3 DNA sequence: TGTGCCAGCAGCGTACAGGGCAGCTCTGCAGATACGCAGTATTTT. Amino acids: CASSVQGSSADTQYF. The full variable domain, rest sourced from reference TRBV9 and TRBJ2-3, is DSGVTQTPKHLITATGQRVTLRCSPRSGDLSVYWYQQSLDQGLQFLIQYYNGEERAKGNILERFSAQQFPDLHSELNLSSLELGDSALYFCASSVQGSSADTQYFGPGTRLTVL.

The chain recombines TRBV12-3 or TRBV12-4 with TRBJ1-2, with TRBD1 identical over 8 bases. J lost 4 bases, V lost 3 bases, and 10 bases had no gene match. This CDR3 region has 16 residues. The CDR3 loop is CASSLDRVGTGYGYTF. CDR3 DNA sequence: TGTGCCAGCAGTTTGGACAGGGTAGGGACCGGCTATGGCTACACCTTC.

The V call is TRBV6-8, the J call TRBJ2-1, with 7 bases that match TRBD1. The length of the CDR3 is 16 residues. Unmatched junction bases numbered 12, after V lost 6 bases and J lost 4 bases. Germline V CDR1 and CDR2: MNHGY, SAAAGT. The CDR3, as DNA: TGTGCCAGCAGCCGGGGTCGGGACAGAAAATACAATGAGCAGTTCTTC. Protein sequence: CASSRGRDRKYNEQFF.

The chain uses TRBV6-2 or TRBV6-3 and TRBJ2-3; 11 nucleotides align to TRBD2. The J segment lost 1 base and the V segment lost 2 bases, leaving 2 bases of the junction unmatched. The CDR3 is made up of 16 amino acids. Per germline, CDR1 MNHEY and CDR2 SVGEGT. The CDR3 DNA reads as TGTGCCAGCAGTTACGGGGGACTAGCGGGCACAGATACGCAGTATTTT. Amino acid sequence: CASSYGGLAGTDTQYF.

The table lists this clonotype with a few counts. The chain combines TRBV7-9 with TRBJ1-2; D uncertain. The germline CDR1 and CDR2 sequences are SEHNR and FQNEAQ (reference sequence). The CDR3 length is 16 residues. The V end was cut by 4 bases, the J end by 5 bases, with 20 bases between. The CDR3: CASSSVLWATQYGYTF. CDR3 in DNA: TGTGCCAGCAGCTCTGTCCTTTGGGCTACGCAATATGGCTACACCTTC.

In DNA, the CDR3 is TGTGCCAGCAGTTACTTACCCAGCGTGGGGTCCGAGGGCTACACCTTC. It translates to CASSYLPSVGSEGYTF. This chain links TRBV6-5 with TRBJ1-2; D is unclear. The CDR3 has 16 residues. Trimming cost V 1 base and J 8 bases, with 20 bases left between them. Germline V lookup: CDR1 MNHEY, CDR2 SVGAGI.

The chain joins TRBV6-2 or TRBV6-3 to TRBJ1-1; D is perhaps TRBD1 (5 bases). The CDR3 runs 17 residues. The germline V and J ends were trimmed by 0 bases and 1 base, with 15 bases remaining between them. The V gene's germline CDR1 is MNHEY and CDR2 SVGEGT. CDR3 sequence (DNA): TGTGCCAGCAGTTACTCGGTCGGGGGTCCAGGGAACACTGAAGCTTTCTTT. This gives the protein CASSYSVGGPGNTEAFF.

This clonotype showed up just once. The gene calls are TRBV7-9 and TRBJ2-5; 8 bases match TRBD2. The DNA end is more similar to TRBJ2-7, so the J call may be wrong. Germline CDR1 reads SEHNR; CDR2 reads FQNEAQ (reference sequence). The CDR3 length is 15 residues. CDR3 nucleotides: TGTGCCAGCAGCTTCCCCCCCGGGAGGGCCTACGAGCAGTACTTC. Translation gives CASSFPPGRAYEQYF.

The rearrangement links TRBV24-1 to TRBJ2-1; D is tentatively TRBD1 or TRBD2 (5 bases each). The V gene's germline CDR1 is KGHDR and CDR2 SFDVKD. The CDR3 sequence is 13 residues long. Trimming pared 9 bases from V and 5 bases from J, leaving 13 bases between. The CDR3 sequence is CATQRDGDNEQFF. CDR3 nucleotide sequence: TGTGCCACCCAACGGGACGGTGACAATGAGCAGTTCTTC.

The chain combines TRBV7-9 with TRBJ2-3; D may be TRBD2 (5 bases). V lost 4 bases to trimming and J lost 2 bases, with 10 bases between them. The CDR3 is 14 amino acids. Germline loops: CDR1 SEHNR, CDR2 FQNEAQ (reference sequence). This CDR3 reads CASSSGSLTDTQYF. In DNA, the CDR3 is TGTGCCAGCAGCTCGGGATCCCTCACAGATACGCAGTATTTT. Full variable domain (outside the CDR3, taken from reference TRBV7-9 and TRBJ2-3): DTGVSQNPRHKITKRGQNVTFRCDPISEHNRLYWYRQTLGQGPEFLTYFQNEAQLEKSRLLSDRFSAERPKGSFSTLEIQRTEQGDSAMYLCASSSGSLTDTQYFGPGTRLTVL.

The chain links TRBV20-1 to TRBJ2-3, with 12 bases matching TRBD2. From germline, CDR1 is DFQATT and CDR2 SNEGSKA (reference sequence). The CDR3 totals 15 residues. J was trimmed by 5 bases and V by 3 bases; bases with no gene match: 6. CDR3 loop: CSASGLAGREDTQYF. The DNA for the CDR3 is TGCAGTGCTAGCGGACTAGCGGGAAGGGAAGATACGCAGTATTTT.

This clonotype has a handful of counts. The chain uses TRBV20-1 and TRBJ2-5; TRBD1 matches 10 bases. The CDR3 runs to 15 residues. Germline V gene data show CDR1 as DFQATT and CDR2 as SNEGSKA (reference sequence). V trimming: 0 bases; J trimming: 3 bases; junction bases outside the gene matches: 4. Here the CDR3 DNA reads TGCAGTGCTAGAGATCTCGGACAGGGGGAAGAGACCCAGTACTTC. Its protein is CSARDLGQGEETQYF.

This chain uses TRBV6-2 or TRBV6-3 with TRBJ1-2, with D hard to call. The CDR3 has 13 residues. Germline lookup yields CDR1 MNHEY and CDR2 SVGEGT. Trimming removed 6 bases from V and 2 bases from J, with 10 bases in between. The CDR3 protein is CASSHDWNYGYTF. The CDR3 DNA reads TGTGCCAGCAGCCACGACTGGAACTATGGCTACACCTTC.

This CDR3 reads CASKGFDEQFF. Here the CDR3 DNA reads TGTGCCAGCAAAGGGTTCGATGAGCAGTTCTTC. The rearrangement joins TRBV2 to TRBJ2-1; D call uncertain. Trimming removed 7 bases at V and 8 bases at J, with 9 bases between. Germline assignment: CDR1 SNHLY and CDR2 FYNNEI. The CDR3 has 11 amino acids.

This clonotype was counted between two and nine times. J is TRBJ2-1 and V is TRBV7-2, with 13 bases aligning to TRBD2. This CDR3 is built from 16 residues. The V gene end was trimmed by 0 bases and the J gene end by 9 bases; junction bases not matched to a gene: 5. CDR1 and CDR2 (germline): SGHTA, FQGNSA. CDR3 region: CASSLAPTSGGVEQFF. CDR3 DNA sequence: TGTGCCAGCAGCTTAGCCCCAACTAGCGGGGGGGTTGAGCAGTTCTTC.

This clonotype was observed a few times. The rearrangement links TRBV5-1 to TRBJ2-7, with D possibly being TRBD2 (5 bases). Trimming took off 5 bases at V and 0 bases at J, with 9 bases between the two ends. The CDR3 is made up of 13 amino acids. Per germline, CDR1 SGHRS and CDR2 YFSETQ. CDR3 sequence reads: CASSKAGSYEQYF. The DNA for the CDR3 is TGCGCCAGCAGTAAGGCGGGCTCCTACGAGCAGTACTTC.

V and J are TRBV6-5 and TRBJ1-2; 8 bases are a match to TRBD1. The germline CDR1 and CDR2 sequences are MNHEY and SVGAGI. This CDR3 spans 12 amino acids. V shed 6 bases, J shed 8 bases, and the junction held 5 bases outside the gene matches. CDR3 amino acids: CASRDRVDGYTF. The CDR3 DNA is TGTGCCAGCAGGGACAGGGTTGACGGCTACACCTTC.